A few counts support the clone carrying this TCR beta chain. Its target is not known. Researchers used genomic DNA as the template to profile TCR beta VDJ and CDR3. TCRdb analysed the reads with MiXCR anew, one entry per CDR3 protein. The profile shows 90,000 to 150,000 distinct CDR3 sequences, 45% to 60% of them singletons. This CDR3 region has 12 residues. The V end was cut by 4 bases, the J end by 1 base, with 4 bases between. Germline lookup yields CDR1 LNHNV and CDR2 YYDKDF (reference sequence). This sample is part of a study of CD8+CD57+ T cells in acquired aplastic anemia. Study-level results: For CD8+ Simpson's diversity, patients and controls showed no significant difference.

Patients selected for sequencing had displayed CD8+CD57+ cell expansion by flow cytometry. The chain joins TRBV15 to TRBJ1-1, with no clear D. The sequenced material came from sorted CD4+, CD8+, or CD8+CD57+ T cells (not recorded which) from PBMCs. This TCR came from a human donor with aplastic anemia. CDR3 sequence reads: CATSIRNTEAFF. CDR3 DNA: TGTGCCACCAGCATCAGGAACACTGAAGCTTTCTTT.